The 6 T cell receptor beta chains below were found in one sample sequenced in a study of control samples from healthy donors and cancer patients. Produced via immunoSEQ multiplex PCR; TCRdb's table is partial and in-frame only. The sample yields 75,000 to 95,000 clones, about 88% seen once. Sequencing input: blood. The source is a woman between 45 and 60 years old in good health.

This chain links TRBV5-4 with TRBJ2-2; D is unresolved. The CDR3 totals 16 residues. The germline V and J ends were trimmed by 1 base and 0 bases, with 10 bases remaining between them. CDR1 is SGHNT and CDR2 is YYREEE in the germline V gene (reference sequence). CDR3 sequence: CASSLYRFANTGELFF. Here the CDR3 DNA reads TGTGCCAGCAGCTTGTATCGGTTCGCGAACACCGGGGAGCTGTTTTTT. Combining the CDR3 with reference TRBV5-4 and TRBJ2-2 gives the whole variable domain ETGVTQSPTHLIKTRGQQVTLRCSSQSGHNTVSWYQQALGQGPQFIFQYYREEENGRGNFPPRFSGLQFPNYSSELNVNALELDDSALYLCASSLYRFANTGELFFGEGSRLTVL.

The chain joins TRBV14 to TRBJ1-1; no definite D call. This CDR3 region has 10 residues. V was pared by 2 bases and J by 8 bases, with 3 bases between. Germline assignment: CDR1 SGHDN and CDR2 FVKESK. CDR3 bases: TGTGCCAGCAGCCAAATCGAAGCTTTCTTT. Translating it yields CASSQIEAFF.

There are a few counts of this clone. The chain employs TRBV10-3 and TRBJ2-5; TRBD2 matches 10 bases. With 4 bases clipped from V and 3 bases from J, the junction kept 11 bases outside the gene matches. The CDR3 runs to 17 residues. In germline, CDR1 is ENHRY, CDR2 SYGVKD. CDR3 sequence (DNA): TGTGCCATCAGTGGGGCACTAGCGGGGCAGGACAAAGAGACCCAGTACTTC. Translating it yields CAISGALAGQDKETQYF.

This chain uses TRBV7-2 with TRBJ2-1; D is unresolved. CDR1 SGHTA and CDR2 FQGNSA come from the germline V gene. The length of the CDR3 is 14 residues. Trimming pared 2 bases from V and 3 bases from J, leaving 8 bases between. The DNA of the CDR3 is TGTGCCAGCAGCTTAATGCAGATCTACAATGAGCAGTTCTTC. Its translation is CASSLMQIYNEQFF.

The chain is built from TRBV19 and TRBJ1-5; TRBD1 is a possible D gene (5 bases). The CDR3 has 14 residues. Trimming took off 3 bases at V and 1 base at J, with 7 bases between the two ends. Germline CDR1 is LNHDA and CDR2 is SQIVND (reference sequence). The CDR3 sequence: CASSMGRSNQPQHF. CDR3 DNA sequence: TGTGCCAGTAGTATGGGACGGAGCAATCAGCCCCAGCATTTT.

CDR3 region: CASSPTGDSGANVLTF. In DNA, the CDR3 is TGTGCCAGTAGTCCCACAGGGGATTCCGGGGCCAACGTCCTGACTTTC. This chain uses TRBV19 with TRBJ2-6, with TRBD1 matching over 7 bases. Looked up from germline, CDR1 is LNHDA and CDR2 is SQIVND (reference sequence). V gave up 5 bases and J gave up 4 bases; unmatched junction bases: 8. This CDR3 is built from 16 residues.